These 14 T cell receptor beta chains were sequenced from one sample in a study of chemoradiotherapy in HPV16-positive cancers (dated 2022 in TCRdb). Receptor libraries were prepared by the immunoSEQ multiplex PCR assay. Not all clones reach the TCRdb copy of this immuneACCESS table, which keeps in-frame sequences only. Checked studies attribute under half of the gap to unresolved V genes and leave the rest unexplained. Here the sample has roughly 32,000 clones; 80% to 90% occur a single time. The ten most abundant clones make up about 3.4% of the sample. The source was blood, collected from a patient who underwent chemoradiotherapy. These receptors were collected from a human donor with HPV-associated anogenital cancer.

The chain joins TRBV6-4 to TRBJ1-2; D might be TRBD1 (6 bases). Germline V gene sequence: CDR1 MRHNA, CDR2 SNTAGT. The CDR3 runs to 17 residues. Trimming cost V 4 bases and J 8 bases, with 26 bases left between them. CDR3 coding DNA: TGTGCCAGCAGTGTATCCCCGAGGGCGGACAGTCCCGGGGGCTACACCTTC. Translation: CASSVSPRADSPGGYTF.

The chain combines TRBV2 with TRBJ2-3; 9 positions agree with TRBD1. The J segment lost 6 bases and the V segment lost 4 bases, leaving 5 bases of the junction unmatched. Germline V gene sequence: CDR1 SNHLY, CDR2 FYNNEI. The CDR3 runs 14 residues. For the CDR3, the DNA is TGTGCCAGCAGTGGGGGACAGGGTTTGGATACGCAGTATTTT. As protein: CASSGGQGLDTQYF.

This rearrangement joins TRBV30 to TRBJ2-7; D possibly corresponds to TRBD1 (5 bases). Trimming removed 5 bases from V and 2 bases from J, with 10 bases in between. The CDR3 length is 12 residues. The germline CDR1 and CDR2 sequences are GTSNPN and SVGIG (reference sequence). The CDR3 bases are TGTGCCTGGTCCACAGGCCCCTACGAGCAGTACTTC. Encoded protein: CAWSTGPYEQYF.

The chain carries TRBV5-8 and TRBJ2-5; the match to TRBD1 covers 7 bases. Trimming removed 4 bases from V and 1 base from J; junction bases left unmatched: 10. Germline values: CDR1 SGHTS, CDR2 YDEGEE. The CDR3 is 16 amino acids. CDR3 protein: CASSEGGSKTQETQYF. The CDR3 region has the DNA TGTGCCAGCAGCGAAGGGGGCTCGAAAACCCAAGAGACCCAGTACTTC.

This clone appeared a few times. The chain has TRBV5-6 and TRBJ2-7, with 9 bases that match TRBD1. This CDR3 is 15 amino acids long. V shed 4 bases, J shed 3 bases, and the junction held 8 bases outside the gene matches. In germline, CDR1 is SGHDT, CDR2 YYEEEE. For the CDR3, the DNA is TGTGCCAGCAGCGACGCCGGGACAGGGCACTACGAGCAGTACTTC. Residues: CASSDAGTGHYEQYF.

The chain links TRBV6-5 to TRBJ1-5; D unresolved. The CDR3 has 15 amino acids. Germline CDR1 and CDR2: MNHEY and SVGAGI. Between the trimmed V and J ends, which lost 0 bases and 3 bases, there was a span of 9 bases. The CDR3 sequence is CASSYSGVDNQPQHF. CDR3 DNA sequence: TGTGCCAGCAGTTACTCGGGCGTGGACAATCAGCCCCAGCATTTT.

The V and J genes are TRBV2 and TRBJ2-3; maybe TRBD2 (7 bases). The germline V gene encodes CDR1 SNHLY and CDR2 FYNNEI. This CDR3 is 14 amino acids long. V lost 6 bases to trimming and J lost 6 bases, with 16 bases between them. CDR3 in amino acids: CASSSWGGLDTQYF. CDR3 sequence (DNA): TGTGCCAGCAGCTCGTGGGGGGGGCTGGATACGCAGTATTTT. Based on the CDR3 plus reference TRBV2 and TRBJ2-3, the full variable domain is EPEVTQTPSHQVTQMGQEVILRCVPISNHLYFYWYRQILGQKVEFLVSFYNNEISEKSEIFDDQFSVERPDGSNFTLKIRSTKLEDSAMYFCASSSWGGLDTQYFGPGTRLTVL.

The chain carries TRBV29-1 and TRBJ2-1; TRBD2 agrees at 15 bases. The V and J ends lost 8 bases and 8 bases, in that order; junction bases with no gene match: 4. Germline assignment: CDR1 SQVTM and CDR2 ANQGSEA. This CDR3 has 13 amino acids. As DNA, the CDR3 is TGCAGCCACGGACTAGCGGGGGGGGATGAGCAGTTCTTC. This translates into CSHGLAGGDEQFF.

The rearrangement links TRBV10-3 to TRBJ1-4; 9 bases map to TRBD1. CDR1 and CDR2 (germline): ENHRY, SYGVKD. The CDR3 length is 14 residues. V trimming: 3 bases; J trimming: 11 bases; junction bases outside the gene matches: 7. The CDR3 coding sequence is TGTGCCATCAGTGAAAACAGGGGGCGGGCTAAACTGTTTTTT. Protein product: CAISENRGRAKLFF.

This clone has only a few counts. The chain has TRBV29-1 and TRBJ2-3; 8 bases agree with TRBD1. From germline, CDR1 is SQVTM and CDR2 ANQGSEA. Trimming at V came to 2 bases and at J to 4 bases, leaving 8 bases not matched to a gene. CDR3 size: 15 residues. The CDR3 loop is CSVERGAGGSDTQYF. Written as DNA, the CDR3 is TGCAGCGTTGAAAGGGGGGCAGGGGGCTCAGATACGCAGTATTTT.

The rearrangement uses TRBV9 and TRBJ2-2; D is perhaps TRBD2 (6 bases). Germline-derived CDR1 and CDR2 are SGDLS and YYNGEE. This CDR3 has 19 amino acids. The germline V and J ends were trimmed by 3 bases and 5 bases, with 26 bases remaining between them. CDR3 sequence reads: CASSARGVHSGTLTGELFF. The CDR3 region has the DNA TGTGCCAGCAGCGCCCGAGGGGTGCATAGTGGGACTCTGACCGGGGAGCTGTTTTTT.

The chain employs TRBV2 and TRBJ2-1; D is unresolved. The CDR3 covers 15 residues. V was cut by 6 bases and J by 3 bases, with 15 bases left in between. The V gene's germline CDR1 is SNHLY and CDR2 FYNNEI. The chain's CDR3 is CASSVQPPGYNEQFF. CDR3 DNA: TGTGCCAGCAGCGTACAGCCCCCGGGCTACAATGAGCAGTTCTTC. Together with reference TRBV2 and TRBJ2-1, the CDR3 gives the full variable domain: EPEVTQTPSHQVTQMGQEVILRCVPISNHLYFYWYRQILGQKVEFLVSFYNNEISEKSEIFDDQFSVERPDGSNFTLKIRSTKLEDSAMYFCASSVQPPGYNEQFFGPGTRLTVL.

The count of this clone is one. The chain recombines TRBV28 with TRBJ1-4; D unresolved. The germline V gene encodes CDR1 MDHEN and CDR2 SYDVKM. This CDR3 is built from 14 residues. V was trimmed by 8 bases and J by 6 bases, leaving 16 bases between them. The CDR3 region is CASLGWFRDEKLFF. CDR3 DNA: TGTGCCAGCCTCGGGTGGTTTCGGGATGAAAAACTGTTTTTT. The full variable domain, rest sourced from reference TRBV28 and TRBJ1-4, is DVKVTQSSRYLVKRTGEKVFLECVQDMDHENMFWYRQDPGLGLRLIYFSYDVKMKEKGDIPEGYSVSREKKERFSLILESASTNQTSMYLCASLGWFRDEKLFFGSGTQLSVL.

The chain joins TRBV2 to TRBJ1-5; 9 positions agree with TRBD1. This CDR3 has 14 residues. V was clipped by 4 bases and J by 4 bases; unmatched bases: 2. The germline gives CDR1 SNHLY, CDR2 FYNNEI. The CDR3 here is CASSGQGENQPQHF. The CDR3 bases are TGTGCCAGCAGTGGACAGGGGGAGAATCAGCCCCAGCATTTT.